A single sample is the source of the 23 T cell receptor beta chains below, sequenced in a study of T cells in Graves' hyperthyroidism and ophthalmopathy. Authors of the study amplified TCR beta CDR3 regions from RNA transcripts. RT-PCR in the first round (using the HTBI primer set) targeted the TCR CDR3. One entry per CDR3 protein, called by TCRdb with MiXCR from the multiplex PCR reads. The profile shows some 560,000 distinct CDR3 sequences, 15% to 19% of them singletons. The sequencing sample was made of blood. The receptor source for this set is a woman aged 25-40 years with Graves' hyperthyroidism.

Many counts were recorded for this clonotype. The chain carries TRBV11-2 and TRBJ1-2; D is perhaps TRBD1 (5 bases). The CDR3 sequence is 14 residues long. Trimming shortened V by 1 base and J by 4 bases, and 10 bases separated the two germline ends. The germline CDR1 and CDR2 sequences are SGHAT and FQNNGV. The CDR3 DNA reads TGTGCCAGCAGCTTAGTCGGGACGTCCTATGGCTACACCTTC. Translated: CASSLVGTSYGYTF.

The CDR3 bases are TGTGCCAGCAGTTACTTTTTAGGGGGCAAAACTGAAGCTTTCTTT. It yields the protein CASSYFLGGKTEAFF. The rearrangement joins TRBV6-2 or TRBV6-3 to TRBJ1-1, with 7 bases that match TRBD1. Losses at the gene ends were 1 base for V and 5 bases for J; bases not matched to a gene: 7. Germline CDR1 is MNHEY and CDR2 is SVGEGT. The CDR3 has 15 residues.

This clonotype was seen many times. The CDR3 protein is CASSPPQTEAFF. The CDR3 DNA sequence: TGTGCCAGCTCACCACCTCAAACTGAAGCTTTCTTT. The chain is built from TRBV18 and TRBJ1-1; D gene uncertain. Trimming left V 0 bases short and J 5 bases short, with 4 bases between. This CDR3 comprises 12 residues. Germline CDR1 and CDR2: KGHSH and LQKENI.

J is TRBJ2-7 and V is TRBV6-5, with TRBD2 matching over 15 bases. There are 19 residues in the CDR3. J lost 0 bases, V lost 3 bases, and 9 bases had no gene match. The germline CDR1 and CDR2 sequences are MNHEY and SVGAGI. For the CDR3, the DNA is TGTGCCAGCAGTTATTCCGGGACTAGCGGGAGGATCAGCTCCTACGAGCAGTACTTC. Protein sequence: CASSYSGTSGRISSYEQYF.

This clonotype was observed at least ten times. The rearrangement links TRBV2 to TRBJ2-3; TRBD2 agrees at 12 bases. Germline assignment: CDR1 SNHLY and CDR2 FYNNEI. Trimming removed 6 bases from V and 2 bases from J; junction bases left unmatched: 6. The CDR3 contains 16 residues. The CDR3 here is CASSWTSGMSTDTQYF. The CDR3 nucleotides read TGTGCCAGCAGCTGGACTAGCGGGATGTCCACAGATACGCAGTATTTT.

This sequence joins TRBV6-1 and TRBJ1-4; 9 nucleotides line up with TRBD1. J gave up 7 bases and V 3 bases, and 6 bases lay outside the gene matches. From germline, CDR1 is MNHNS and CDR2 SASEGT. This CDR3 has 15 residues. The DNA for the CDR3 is TGTGCCAGCAGTGAGTCGGACAGGGGCCTTGAAAAACTGTTTTTT. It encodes CASSESDRGLEKLFF.

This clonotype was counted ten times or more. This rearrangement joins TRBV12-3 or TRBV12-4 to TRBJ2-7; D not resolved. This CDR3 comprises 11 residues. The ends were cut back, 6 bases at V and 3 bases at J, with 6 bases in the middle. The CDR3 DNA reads TGTGCCAGCAGCTTCGACTACGAGCAGTACTTC. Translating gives CASSFDYEQYF.

Written as DNA, the CDR3 is TGTGCCAGCAGCCAAGGTGGGAGGGCTCGGCACACAGATACGCAGTATTTT. This codes for CASSQGGRARHTDTQYF. The V gene is TRBV11-3, the J gene TRBJ2-3, with 7 bases matching TRBD2. This CDR3 region has 17 residues. Germline lookup yields CDR1 SGHNT and CDR2 YENEEA. J lost 2 bases, V lost 5 bases, and 13 bases had no gene match.

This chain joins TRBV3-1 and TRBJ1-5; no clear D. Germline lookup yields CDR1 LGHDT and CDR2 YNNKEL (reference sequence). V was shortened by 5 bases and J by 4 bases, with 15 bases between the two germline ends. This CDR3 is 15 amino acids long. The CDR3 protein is CASSSQIGNNQPQHF. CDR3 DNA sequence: TGTGCCAGCAGCTCACAAATAGGGAATAATCAGCCCCAGCATTTT.

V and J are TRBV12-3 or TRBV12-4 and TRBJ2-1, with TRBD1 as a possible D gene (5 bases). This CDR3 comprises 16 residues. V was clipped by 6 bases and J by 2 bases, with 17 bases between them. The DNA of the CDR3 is TGTGCCAGCAGCCATCGGCAGGGTAGGACCTACAATGAGCAGTTCTTC. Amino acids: CASSHRQGRTYNEQFF.

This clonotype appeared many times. The CDR3 bases are TGCGCCAGCAGCCAACGCGGGCTCGGCACAGATACGCAGTATTTT. Protein sequence: CASSQRGLGTDTQYF. The rearrangement uses TRBV4-3 and TRBJ2-3, with D possibly TRBD2 on 5 matching bases. Per the germline V gene, CDR1 is LGHNA and CDR2 is YSLEER. This CDR3 has 15 amino acids. The V end was cut by 2 bases, the J end by 1 base, with 10 bases between.

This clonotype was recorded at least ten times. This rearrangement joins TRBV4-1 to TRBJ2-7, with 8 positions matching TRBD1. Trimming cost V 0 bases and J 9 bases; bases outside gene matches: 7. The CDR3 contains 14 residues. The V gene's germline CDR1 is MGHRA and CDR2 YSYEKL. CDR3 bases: TGCGCCAGCAGCCAAGACGGCGGGACAGGACCGCAGTACTTC. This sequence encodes CASSQDGGTGPQYF.

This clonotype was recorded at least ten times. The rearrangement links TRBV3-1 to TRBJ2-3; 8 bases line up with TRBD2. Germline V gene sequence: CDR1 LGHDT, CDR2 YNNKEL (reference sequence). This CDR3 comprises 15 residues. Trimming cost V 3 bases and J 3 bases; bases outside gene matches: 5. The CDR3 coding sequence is TGTGCCAGCAGCCAGAGCGGGAGAGGAACAGATACGCAGTATTTT. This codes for CASSQSGRGTDTQYF.

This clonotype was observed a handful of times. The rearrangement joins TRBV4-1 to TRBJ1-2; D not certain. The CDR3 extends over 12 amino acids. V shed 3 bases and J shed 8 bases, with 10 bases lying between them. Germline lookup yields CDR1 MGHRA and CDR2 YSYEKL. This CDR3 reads CASSQGLPGYTF. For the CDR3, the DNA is TGCGCCAGCAGCCAGGGTCTACCAGGCTACACCTTC.

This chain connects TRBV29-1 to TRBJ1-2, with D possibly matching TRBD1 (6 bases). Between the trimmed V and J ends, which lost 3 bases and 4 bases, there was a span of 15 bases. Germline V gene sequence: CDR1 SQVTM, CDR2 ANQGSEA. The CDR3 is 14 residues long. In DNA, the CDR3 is TGCAGCGTTGAGGGGAACACAGGGATCTATGGCTACACCTTC. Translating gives CSVEGNTGIYGYTF.

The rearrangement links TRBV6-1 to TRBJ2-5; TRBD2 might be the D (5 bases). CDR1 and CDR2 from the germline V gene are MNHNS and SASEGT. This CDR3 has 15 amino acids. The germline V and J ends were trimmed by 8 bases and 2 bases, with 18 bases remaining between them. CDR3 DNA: TGTGCCAGCCTGGGTAAAATAGCGATACAAGAGACCCAGTACTTC. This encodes CASLGKIAIQETQYF.

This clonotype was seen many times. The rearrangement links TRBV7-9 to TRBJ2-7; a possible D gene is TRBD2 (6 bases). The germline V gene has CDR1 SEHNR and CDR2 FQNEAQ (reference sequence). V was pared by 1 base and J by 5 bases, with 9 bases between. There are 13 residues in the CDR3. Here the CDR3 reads CASSLVGGNEQYF. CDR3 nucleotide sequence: TGTGCCAGCAGCTTAGTGGGAGGCAACGAGCAGTACTTC.

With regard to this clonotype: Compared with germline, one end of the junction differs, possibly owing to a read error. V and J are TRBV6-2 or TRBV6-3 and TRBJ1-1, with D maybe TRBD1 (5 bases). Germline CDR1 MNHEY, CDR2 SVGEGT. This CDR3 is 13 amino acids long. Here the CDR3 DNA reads TGTGCCGGCAGTTACTCAGGGTGGGCTGAAGCTTTCTTT. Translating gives CAGSYSGWAEAFF.

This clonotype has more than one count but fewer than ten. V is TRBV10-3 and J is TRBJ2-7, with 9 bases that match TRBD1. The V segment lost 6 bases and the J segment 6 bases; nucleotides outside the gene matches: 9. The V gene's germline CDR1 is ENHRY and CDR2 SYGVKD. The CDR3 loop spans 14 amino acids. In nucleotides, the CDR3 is TGTGCCATCAGGCCGGGACAGGGAGGATTCGAGCAGTACTTC. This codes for CAIRPGQGGFEQYF.

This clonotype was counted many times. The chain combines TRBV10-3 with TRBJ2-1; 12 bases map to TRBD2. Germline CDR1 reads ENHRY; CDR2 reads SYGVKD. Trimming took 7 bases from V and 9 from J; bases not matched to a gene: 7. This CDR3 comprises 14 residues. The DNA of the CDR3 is TGTGCCATCAATCCTAGCGGGAGGGAGAGTGAGCAGTTCTTC. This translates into CAINPSGRESEQFF.

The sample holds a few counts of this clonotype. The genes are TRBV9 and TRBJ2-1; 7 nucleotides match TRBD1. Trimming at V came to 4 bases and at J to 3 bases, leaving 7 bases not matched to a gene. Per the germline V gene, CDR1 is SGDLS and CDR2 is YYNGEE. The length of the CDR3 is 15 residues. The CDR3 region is CASSTRQGGYNEQFF. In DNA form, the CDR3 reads TGTGCCAGCAGCACACGACAGGGCGGCTACAATGAGCAGTTCTTC.

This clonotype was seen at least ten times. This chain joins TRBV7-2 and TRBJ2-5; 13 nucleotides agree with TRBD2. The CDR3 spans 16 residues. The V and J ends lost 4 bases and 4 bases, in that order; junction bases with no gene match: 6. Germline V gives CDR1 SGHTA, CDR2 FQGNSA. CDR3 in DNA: TGTGCCAGCAGCTCAAGACTAGCGGGAGGCCGAGAGACCCAGTACTTC. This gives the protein CASSSRLAGGRETQYF.

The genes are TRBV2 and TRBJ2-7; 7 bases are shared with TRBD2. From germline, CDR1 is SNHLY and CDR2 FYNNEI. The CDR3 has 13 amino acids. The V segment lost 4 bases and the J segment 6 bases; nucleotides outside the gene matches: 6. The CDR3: CASSVWAGAEQYF. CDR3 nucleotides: TGTGCCAGCAGTGTCTGGGCGGGAGCCGAGCAGTACTTC.